The 11 T cell receptor beta chains presented below share a single source sample, sequenced in a study of T cell changes during pregnancy in multiple sclerosis. The table came from immunoSEQ multiplex PCR; TCRdb's copy has only in-frame clones and leaves some out. The repertoire holds about 110,000 clones, around 90% seen once, with 1.5% to 2% in the top ten. The starting material was peripheral blood, obtained after pregnancy. The receptors here all came from a female donor with multiple sclerosis, enrolled in a pregnancy study.

The rearrangement joins TRBV7-9 to TRBJ2-1; D is possibly TRBD2 (6 bases). V was cut by 1 base and J by 5 bases, with 15 bases left in between. The germline CDR1 and CDR2 sequences are SEHNR and FQNEAQ (reference sequence). The length of the CDR3 is 16 residues. This CDR3 is CASSLVNLLADNEQFF. CDR3 nucleotide sequence: TGTGCCAGCAGCTTAGTCAACCTACTAGCCGACAATGAGCAGTTCTTC.

The rearrangement joins TRBV30 to TRBJ2-2; 13 nucleotides agree with TRBD2. After removal of 4 bases from V and 6 bases from J, the junction contained 5 bases not matched to a gene. The CDR3 is 15 residues long. CDR1 and CDR2 from the germline V gene are GTSNPN and SVGIG (reference sequence). CDR3 amino acids: CAWNPGLAGAGELFF. CDR3 DNA sequence: TGTGCCTGGAATCCAGGACTAGCGGGAGCCGGGGAGCTGTTTTTT.

The chain has TRBV2 and TRBJ1-4, with TRBD1 identical over 7 bases. Germline V lookup: CDR1 SNHLY, CDR2 FYNNEI. Trimming took 9 bases from V and 10 from J; bases not matched to a gene: 14. The CDR3 sequence is 14 residues long. CDR3 sequence (DNA): TGTGCCAGTAGTTCCGGGACAGAGCTCCTAAAACTGTTTTTT. This sequence encodes CASSSGTELLKLFF.

CDR3 DNA sequence: TGTGCCAGTAGCATTGACAGCTTTTACAATCAGCCCCAGCATTTT. This translates into CASSIDSFYNQPQHF. V is TRBV19 and J is TRBJ1-5; TRBD1 might be the D (5 bases). Germline assignment: CDR1 LNHDA and CDR2 SQIVND (reference sequence). The CDR3 has 15 amino acids. V shed 6 bases and J shed 3 bases, with 15 bases lying between them.

This chain uses TRBV7-9 with TRBJ2-6; no firm D call. Trimming left V 7 bases short and J 0 bases short, with 10 bases between. The length of the CDR3 is 15 residues. Germline V CDR1 and CDR2: SEHNR, FQNEAQ (reference sequence). The CDR3 DNA sequence: TGTGCCAGCAAAGACACCAGCTCTGGGGCCAACGTCCTGACTTTC. Translated, it gives CASKDTSSGANVLTF.

The rearrangement joins TRBV19 to TRBJ2-3, with D possibly being TRBD1 (6 bases). Looked up from germline, CDR1 is LNHDA and CDR2 is SQIVND (reference sequence). CDR3 length: 13 residues. V was shortened by 6 bases and J by 2 bases, with 9 bases between the two germline ends. CDR3 coding DNA: TGTGCCAGTAGCCGGACAGACACAGATACGCAGTATTTT. This encodes CASSRTDTDTQYF.

The chain links TRBV5-1 to TRBJ1-1, with D tentatively TRBD1 (6 bases). Germline CDR1 and CDR2: SGHRS and YFSETQ. There are 14 residues in the CDR3. V was pared by 0 bases and J by 5 bases, with 11 bases between. In nucleotides, the CDR3 is TGCGCCAGCAGCTTGGTTACAGGGAGAACTGAAGCTTTCTTT. Its protein product is CASSLVTGRTEAFF.

The rearrangement joins TRBV7-8 to TRBJ2-7, with TRBD2 as a possible D gene (6 bases). Germline V gives CDR1 SGHVS, CDR2 FQNEAQ. Trimming left V 5 bases short and J 2 bases short, with 10 bases between. This CDR3 has 13 amino acids. The CDR3 region is CASSQRLAYEQYF. DNA for the CDR3: TGTGCCAGCAGCCAAAGACTAGCCTACGAGCAGTACTTC.

CDR3 loop: CASSSGDRGQETQYF. CDR3 DNA sequence: TGTGCCAGCAGCTCGGGGGACAGGGGGCAGGAGACCCAGTACTTC. The V call is TRBV5-4, the J call TRBJ2-5, with 12 bases aligning to TRBD1. Trimming took 3 bases from V and 5 from J; bases not matched to a gene: 5. Germline V CDR1 and CDR2: SGHNT, YYREEE (reference sequence). The CDR3 is 15 residues long. The whole variable domain, remainder taken from reference TRBV5-4 and TRBJ2-5, is ETGVTQSPTHLIKTRGQQVTLRCSSQSGHNTVSWYQQALGQGPQFIFQYYREEENGRGNFPPRFSGLQFPNYSSELNVNALELDDSALYLCASSSGDRGQETQYFGPGTRLLVL.

This chain links TRBV19 with TRBJ1-5; D might be TRBD1 (6 bases). V lost 2 bases and J 3 bases, leaving 14 bases between the germline ends. The CDR3 loop spans 16 amino acids. Germline values: CDR1 LNHDA, CDR2 SQIVND (reference sequence). The CDR3 protein is CASSIQGSSLNQPQHF. For the CDR3, the DNA is TGTGCCAGTAGTATACAGGGGTCCTCCCTCAATCAGCCCCAGCATTTT.

The chain has TRBV7-9 and TRBJ2-5; TRBD2 matches 9 bases. The germline V gene encodes CDR1 SEHNR and CDR2 FQNEAQ (reference sequence). This CDR3 has 15 residues. The J segment lost 5 bases and the V segment lost 1 base, leaving 5 bases of the junction unmatched. CDR3 amino acids: CASSLDSGSSETQYF. Here the CDR3 DNA reads TGTGCCAGCAGCTTAGATAGCGGGAGTTCGGAGACCCAGTACTTC.